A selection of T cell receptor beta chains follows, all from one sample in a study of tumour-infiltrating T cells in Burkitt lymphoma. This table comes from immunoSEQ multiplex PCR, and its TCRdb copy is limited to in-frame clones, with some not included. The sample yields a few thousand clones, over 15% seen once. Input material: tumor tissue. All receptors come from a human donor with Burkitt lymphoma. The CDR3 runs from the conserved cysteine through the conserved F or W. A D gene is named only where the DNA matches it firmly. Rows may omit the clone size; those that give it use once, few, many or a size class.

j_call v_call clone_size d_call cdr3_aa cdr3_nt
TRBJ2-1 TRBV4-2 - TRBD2 CASSQGPGLVPNEQFF TGTGCCAGCAGCCAAGGGCCGGGACTAGTGCCCAATGAGCAGTTCTTC
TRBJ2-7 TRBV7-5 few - CARSFMPPSGRYEQYF TGTGCCAGAAGCTTCATGCCCCCTAGCGGGCGTTACGAGCAGTACTTC
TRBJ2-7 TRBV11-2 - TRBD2 CASSSTSGRVEQYF TGTGCCAGCAGCTCGACTAGCGGGAGGGTCGAGCAGTACTTC
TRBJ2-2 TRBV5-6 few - CASSLETLPGELFF TGTGCCAGCAGCTTGGAGACCTTGCCCGGGGAGCTGTTTTTT
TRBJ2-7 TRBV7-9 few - CASSLVTRPYEQYF TGTGCCAGCAGCTTAGTGACCCGACCTTACGAGCAGTACTTC
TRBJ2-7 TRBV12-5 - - CASGKASYEQYF TGTGCTAGTGGTAAGGCCTCCTACGAGCAGTACTTC
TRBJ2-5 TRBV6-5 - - CASRDTGWSETQYF TGTGCCAGCAGGGATACAGGGTGGTCAGAGACCCAGTACTTC
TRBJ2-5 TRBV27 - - CASSPRGRGGQETQYF TGTGCCAGCAGCCCTCGGGGCAGGGGAGGCCAAGAGACCCAGTACTTC
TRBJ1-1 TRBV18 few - CASSMVSGSGAVNTEAFF TGTGCCAGCTCGATGGTGTCCGGGTCCGGGGCAGTGAACACTGAAGCTTTCTTT
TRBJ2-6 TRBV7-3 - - CASRIGVHAGANVLTF TGTGCCAGCAGGATAGGAGTTCATGCTGGGGCCAACGTCCTGACTTTC
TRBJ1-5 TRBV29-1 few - CSVQAGTPNQPQHF TGCAGCGTCCAAGCGGGGACACCTAATCAGCCCCAGCATTTT
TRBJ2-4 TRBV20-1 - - CSAEAKNIQYF TGCAGTGCCGAGGCCAAAAACATTCAGTACTTC
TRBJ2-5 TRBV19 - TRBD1 CASSITSSGTGTGETQYF TGTGCCAGTAGTATAACCTCAAGCGGGACAGGGACCGGGGAGACCCAGTACTTC
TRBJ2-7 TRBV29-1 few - CSVASGPGYEQYF TGCAGCGTTGCTTCGGGGCCCGGGTACGAGCAGTACTTC
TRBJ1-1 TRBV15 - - CATSRGVGRVSEAFF TGTGCCACCAGCAGAGGGGTCGGGAGGGTATCTGAAGCTTTCTTT
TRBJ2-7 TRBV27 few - CASSLGLSSYEQYF TGTGCCAGCAGTTTAGGCCTTAGCTCCTACGAGCAGTACTTC
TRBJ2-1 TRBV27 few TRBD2 CASGRTSAGGYNEQFF TGTGCCAGCGGAAGGACTAGCGCAGGGGGCTACAATGAGCAGTTCTTC
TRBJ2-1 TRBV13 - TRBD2 CASSVDVAGGPYEQFF TGTGCCAGCAGCGTGGACGTGGCGGGAGGGCCGTATGAGCAGTTCTTC
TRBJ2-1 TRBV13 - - CASSLLAGAHFAPRNMEQFF TGTGCCAGCAGCTTACTTGCAGGGGCGCATTTCGCTCCGCGCAATATGGAGCAGTTCTTC
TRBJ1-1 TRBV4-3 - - CASSQVVGVTEAFF TGCGCCAGCAGCCAAGTTGTCGGGGTCACTGAAGCTTTCTTT
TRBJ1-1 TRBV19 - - CASSMNLPEAFF TGTGCCAGTAGTATGAATCTCCCTGAAGCTTTCTTT
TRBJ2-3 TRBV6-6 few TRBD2 CASSPITSADTQYF TGTGCCAGCAGTCCGATCACTAGCGCTGATACGCAGTATTTT
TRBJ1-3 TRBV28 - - CASSSGGTLGNTIYF TGTGCCAGCAGTTCTGGGGGGACTCTAGGAAACACCATATATTTT
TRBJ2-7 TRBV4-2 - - CASSQDNSYEQYF TGTGCCAGCAGCCAAGATAATTCCTACGAGCAGTACTTC
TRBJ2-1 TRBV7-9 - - CASSSAGENEQFF TGTGCCAGCAGCTCAGCAGGGGAGAATGAGCAGTTCTTC
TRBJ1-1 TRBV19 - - CASSIWGLGNTEAFF TGTGCCAGTAGTATATGGGGGCTAGGGAACACTGAAGCTTTCTTT
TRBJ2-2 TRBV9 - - CASTRLDGPIGELFF TGTGCCAGCACCCGTCTGGATGGCCCCATCGGGGAGCTGTTTTTT
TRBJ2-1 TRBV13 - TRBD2 CASSAGLASYNEQFF TGTGCCAGCAGCGCGGGACTAGCGTCCTACAATGAGCAGTTCTTC
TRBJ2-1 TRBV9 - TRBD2 CASSVKIGGSVVGEQFF TGTGCCAGCAGCGTTAAGATTGGCGGGAGTGTTGTCGGTGAGCAGTTCTTC
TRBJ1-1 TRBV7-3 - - CASSPWQDTEAFF TGTGCCAGCAGCCCATGGCAGGACACTGAAGCTTTCTTT
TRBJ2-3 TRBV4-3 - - CASSPKPKDTQYF TGCGCCAGCAGCCCGAAGCCTAAGGATACGCAGTATTTT
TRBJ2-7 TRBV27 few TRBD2 CASSSLAGGSYEQYF TGTGCCAGCAGTTCCTTAGCGGGTGGCTCCTACGAGCAGTACTTC
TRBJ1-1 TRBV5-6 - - CASSLGRLNTEAFF TGTGCCAGCAGCTTGGGACGGTTGAACACTGAAGCTTTCTTT
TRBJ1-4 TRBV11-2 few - CASSPSIQKEKLFF TGTGCCAGCAGCCCCAGCATTCAAAAGGAAAAACTGTTTTTT
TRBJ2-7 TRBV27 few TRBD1 CASSRQGYYEQYF TGTGCCAGCAGTCGACAGGGGTATTACGAGCAGTACTTC
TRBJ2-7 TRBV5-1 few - CASSLNTGTFYEQYF TGCGCCAGCAGCTTAAACACCGGGACATTTTACGAGCAGTACTTC
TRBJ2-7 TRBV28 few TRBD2 CASSPPQRGRVYEQYF TGTGCCAGCAGTCCCCCTCAGCGCGGGAGGGTTTACGAGCAGTACTTC
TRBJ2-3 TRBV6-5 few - CASSYGEADTQYF TGTGCCAGCAGTTACGGCGAGGCAGATACGCAGTATTTT
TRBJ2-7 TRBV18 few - CASSDSLSYEQYF TGTGCCAGCTCAGACAGTTTATCCTACGAGCAGTACTTC
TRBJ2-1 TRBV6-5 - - CASSISASSYNEQFF TGTGCCAGCAGTATCTCAGCAAGCTCCTACAATGAGCAGTTCTTC
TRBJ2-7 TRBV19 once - CASSIGGSGYEQYF TGTGCCAGTAGTATAGGGGGGAGCGGGTACGAGCAGTACTTC
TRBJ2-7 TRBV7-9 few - CASSYDYEQYF TGTGCCAGCAGCTATGATTATGAGCAGTACTTC
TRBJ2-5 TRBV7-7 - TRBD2 CASSQGLAEETQYF TGTGCTAGCAGCCAGGGACTAGCGGAAGAGACCCAGTACTTC
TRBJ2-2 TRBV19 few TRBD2 CASGLAANTGELFF TGTGCCAGTGGACTAGCGGCAAACACCGGGGAGCTGTTTTTT
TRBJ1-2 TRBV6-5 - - CASSYSWENYGYTF TGTGCCAGCAGTTACTCATGGGAGAACTATGGCTACACCTTC
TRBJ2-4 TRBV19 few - CASSPSGVNIQYF TGTGCCAGTAGTCCCTCCGGTGTAAACATTCAGTACTTC
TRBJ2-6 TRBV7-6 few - CASSLVAGSGANVLTF TGTGCCAGCAGCTTAGTTGCGGGGTCTGGGGCCAACGTCCTGACTTTC
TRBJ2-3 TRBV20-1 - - CSAGGLDTQYF TGCAGTGCTGGTGGGTTAGATACGCAGTATTTT
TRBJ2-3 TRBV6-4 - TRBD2 CASGASGGFDTQYF TGTGCCAGCGGAGCTAGCGGGGGTTTCGATACGCAGTATTTT
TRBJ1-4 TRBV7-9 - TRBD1 CASSLNAGGNEKLFF TGTGCCAGCAGCTTAAACGCAGGGGGGAATGAAAAACTGTTTTTT
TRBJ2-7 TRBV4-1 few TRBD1 CASSHSDRGTYEQYF TGCGCCAGCAGCCACTCTGACAGGGGCACATACGAGCAGTACTTC
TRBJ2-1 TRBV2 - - CASTGVSNEQFF TGTGCCAGCACAGGGGTATCGAATGAGCAGTTCTTC